Shown below are 29 T cell receptor beta chains from a single sample sequenced in a study of T cells after yellow fever vaccination. MiXCR, run by TCRdb on the 5' RACE reads, gives a single entry per CDR3 protein. Of about 550,000 distinct CDR3 sequences in the sample, 15% to 20% were seen once. The input for sequencing was PBMCs, taken 15 days after the yellow fever booster vaccination. These receptors were collected from a young man who received the YFV17D yellow fever vaccine.

The rearrangement uses TRBV5-1 and TRBJ2-3, with unresolved D. V gave up 2 bases and J gave up 2 bases, with 6 bases separating them. The CDR3 sequence is 13 residues long. The V gene's germline CDR1 is SGHRS and CDR2 YFSETQ. CDR3 amino acids: CASSFPTTDTQYF. As DNA, the CDR3 is TGCGCCAGCAGCTTCCCTACCACAGATACGCAGTATTTT.

This clonotype was recorded many times. V gene TRBV20-1 combines with J gene TRBJ2-1; 7 nucleotides match TRBD2. Germline CDR1 and CDR2: DFQATT and SNEGSKA (reference sequence). The CDR3 consists of 11 residues. J lost 8 bases, V lost 7 bases, and 5 bases had no gene match. The CDR3 spells CSGREEYEQFF. In nucleotides, the CDR3 is TGCAGTGGCCGGGAGGAGTATGAGCAGTTCTTC.

There are a few counts of this clonotype. This chain joins TRBV20-1 and TRBJ2-1; D gene ambiguous. Germline-derived CDR1 and CDR2 are DFQATT and SNEGSKA (reference sequence). The V end was cut by 0 bases, the J end by 7 bases, with 1 base between. The CDR3 has 10 residues. The CDR3 DNA follows: TGCAGTGCTAGAGAGAATGAGCAGTTCTTC. Translated: CSARENEQFF.

This clonotype was seen only a few times. The chain combines TRBV5-8 with TRBJ2-1; D is uncertain. Germline-derived CDR1 and CDR2 are SGHTS and YDEGEE. There are 13 residues in the CDR3. V was pared by 0 bases and J by 9 bases, with 10 bases between. CDR3 sequence: CASSLVGNGEQFF. CDR3 nucleotide sequence: TGTGCCAGCAGCTTGGTCGGAAATGGTGAGCAGTTCTTC.

V is TRBV4-3 and J is TRBJ2-3; 13 positions match TRBD2. CDR1 is LGHNA and CDR2 is YSLEER in the germline V gene. This CDR3 spans 17 amino acids. V lost 4 bases, J lost 5 bases, and 9 bases stayed unmatched. CDR3 coding DNA: TGCGCCAGCAGCCTCCAAGGACTAGCGGGAGAAGTAGATACGCAGTATTTT. This codes for CASSLQGLAGEVDTQYF.

This clonotype was detected only a few times. V is TRBV30 and J is TRBJ1-2; no definite D call. Germline V gene sequence: CDR1 GTSNPN, CDR2 SVGIG (reference sequence). The V end was cut by 3 bases, the J end by 5 bases, with 13 bases between. The CDR3 has 13 residues. The DNA of the CDR3 is TGTGCCTGGAGGGTGGCGGGTAGTTATGGCTACACCTTC. Its translation is CAWRVAGSYGYTF.

The J gene is TRBJ2-7, the V gene TRBV6-2 or TRBV6-3, with 12 bases aligning to TRBD2. This CDR3 is 14 amino acids long. CDR1 is MNHEY and CDR2 is SVGEGT in the germline V gene. Germline trimming cut 7 bases from V and 7 bases from J; bases unmatched to any gene: 8. This chain's CDR3 is CASTLTSGRVEQYF. The CDR3 nucleotides are TGTGCCAGCACGCTGACTAGCGGGAGAGTGGAGCAGTACTTC.

The chain couples TRBV7-2 to TRBJ2-7, with D possibly matching TRBD2 (6 bases). Trimming stripped 6 bases from V and 4 bases from J, with 13 bases between. This CDR3 region has 13 residues. Germline V lookup: CDR1 SGHTA, CDR2 FQGNSA. The CDR3 loop is CASRLASAYEQYF. The CDR3 DNA sequence: TGTGCCAGCAGACTGGCTAGCGCTTACGAGCAGTACTTC.

This clonotype has only a few counts. The gene calls are TRBV20-1 and TRBJ2-1; D perhaps matches TRBD1 (8 bases). This CDR3 region has 13 residues. The V gene lost 4 bases and the J gene lost 7 bases, with 14 bases spanning the gap. Germline V CDR1 and CDR2: DFQATT, SNEGSKA (reference sequence). The CDR3 here is CSANRGGLNEQFF. DNA of the CDR3: TGCAGTGCTAACAGGGGGGGCCTTAATGAGCAGTTCTTC.

This clonotype was seen more than once but under ten times. The junction and the germline gene differ at one end; a read error may be behind it. V is TRBV12-3 or TRBV12-4 and J is TRBJ2-1; 12 bases are shared with TRBD2. The CDR3 is made up of 15 amino acids. CDR3: CASSLLAGGYSEQFF. The CDR3 DNA reads as TGTGCCAGCAGTCTACTAGCGGGGGGCTACAGTGAGCAGTTCTTC.

This chain connects TRBV27 to TRBJ2-7, with 12 nucleotides matching TRBD2. V lost 2 bases to trimming and J lost 0 bases; unmatched junction nucleotides: 5. The CDR3 extends over 17 amino acids. Germline-derived CDR1 and CDR2 are MNHEY and SMNVEV (reference sequence). The DNA of the CDR3 is TGTGCCAGCAGTTTACGGACTAGCGGGATGAGCTCCTACGAGCAGTACTTC. Its translation: CASSLRTSGMSSYEQYF.

The chain uses TRBV5-6 and TRBJ1-3; no clear D. Trimming pared 0 bases from V and 2 bases from J, leaving 6 bases between. This CDR3 region has 14 residues. Looked up from germline, CDR1 is SGHDT and CDR2 is YYEEEE. CDR3 loop: CASSLEAAGNTIYF. CDR3 coding DNA: TGTGCCAGCAGCTTGGAGGCAGCTGGAAACACCATATATTTT.

CDR3 in amino acids: CSARAGHNEKLFF. The CDR3, as DNA: TGCAGTGCTAGGGCAGGGCATAATGAAAAACTGTTTTTT. This chain uses TRBV20-1 with TRBJ1-4; possibly TRBD1 for D (5 bases). The CDR3 totals 13 residues. CDR1 is DFQATT and CDR2 is SNEGSKA in the germline V gene (reference sequence). Trimming left V 3 bases short and J 4 bases short, with 9 bases between.

The chain recombines TRBV20-1 with TRBJ2-5; TRBD2 matches 13 bases. This CDR3 comprises 14 residues. The germline CDR1 and CDR2 sequences are DFQATT and SNEGSKA (reference sequence). V trimming: 2 bases; J trimming: 6 bases; junction bases outside the gene matches: 3. CDR3 in amino acids: CSARPTSGRQTQYF. The CDR3, as DNA: TGCAGTGCTAGACCGACTAGCGGGAGGCAGACCCAGTACTTC.

This clonotype was seen only a few times. The V gene is TRBV4-3, the J gene TRBJ2-5, with 7 nucleotides matching TRBD1. This CDR3 has 16 residues. The junction had 7 bases not matched to a gene; V was cut back by 0 bases and J by 3 bases. Germline-derived CDR1 and CDR2 are LGHNA and YSLEER. The CDR3 coding sequence is TGCGCCAGCAGCCAAGAAAACCCGACAGGGAAAGAGACCCAGTACTTC. Residues: CASSQENPTGKETQYF.

J is TRBJ2-7 and V is TRBV2, with D maybe TRBD1 (5 bases). In germline, CDR1 is SNHLY, CDR2 FYNNEI. The V end lost 5 bases, the J end lost 0 bases, and 11 bases lay between the germline ends. The CDR3 runs to 14 residues. The CDR3 DNA sequence: TGTGCCAGCAGTTGGGGCAGGCTCTCCTACGAGCAGTACTTC. As protein: CASSWGRLSYEQYF.

This clonotype was seen a few times. The chain recombines TRBV12-3 or TRBV12-4 with TRBJ2-1; D is ambiguous. The CDR3 has 14 amino acids. The V gene lost 0 bases and the J gene lost 8 bases, with 11 bases spanning the gap. Here the CDR3 DNA reads TGTGCCAGCAGTTTAGCCTTCGTTTTGGATGAGCAGTTCTTC. It yields the protein CASSLAFVLDEQFF.

This clonotype occurred a few times. The chain links TRBV20-1 to TRBJ2-3; possible D gene TRBD1, 5 bases. Deletions cut 6 bases from V and 2 bases from J, with 18 bases between. Germline lookup yields CDR1 DFQATT and CDR2 SNEGSKA (reference sequence). The CDR3 consists of 15 residues. CDR3 coding DNA: TGCAGTGCCACTGGACCCGATGGGGCCACAGATACGCAGTATTTT. It specifies CSATGPDGATDTQYF.

This clonotype appeared a few times. The rearrangement joins TRBV29-1 to TRBJ1-2; TRBD1 might be the D (5 bases). Germline values: CDR1 SQVTM, CDR2 ANQGSEA. The CDR3 consists of 12 residues. The CDR3 loop is CGAGGGNYGYTF. The CDR3 DNA sequence: TGCGGGGCGGGTGGAGGAAACTATGGCTACACCTTC.

The V and J genes are TRBV12-3 or TRBV12-4 and TRBJ2-6, with a possible D match to TRBD1 (5 bases). V was pared by 3 bases and J by 0 bases, with 12 bases between. The CDR3 is 17 amino acids. The DNA for the CDR3 is TGTGCCAGCAGTTTGAACCGACAGCGCTCTGGGGCCAACGTCCTGACTTTC. Encoded protein: CASSLNRQRSGANVLTF.

This clonotype was detected a few times. V usage is TRBV5-4 and J usage is TRBJ2-2; TRBD2 aligns across 7 bases. V gave up 1 base and J gave up 7 bases; unmatched junction bases: 7. The germline V gene encodes CDR1 SGHNT and CDR2 YYREEE (reference sequence). This CDR3 has 15 residues. The CDR3 DNA is TGTGCCAGCAGCTTGCGGGAGGCCCCCGGCGGGGAGCTGTTTTTT. Its protein is CASSLREAPGGELFF.

This clonotype was observed a handful of times. The genes are TRBV5-1 and TRBJ2-5; weak D call: TRBD2 (5 bases). V dropped 6 bases and J dropped 3 bases, with 9 bases sitting between them. The CDR3 sequence is 12 residues long. Germline CDR1 SGHRS, CDR2 YFSETQ. The CDR3: CASTGEKETQYF. In DNA, the CDR3 is TGCGCCAGCACTGGGGAGAAAGAGACCCAGTACTTC.

V is TRBV21-1 and J is TRBJ2-4; the table's D call TRBD1 went unverified against the DNA. TRBV21-1 is termed a pseudogene. The CDR3 covers 16 residues. The DNA for the CDR3 is TGTGCCAGCAGCAAAGTCACGGGACAGGAAAAAAACATTCAGTACTTC. This translates into CASSKVTGQEKNIQYF.

This clonotype was found a few times. The chain uses TRBV5-1 and TRBJ2-3; TRBD2 agrees at 7 bases. This CDR3 is 14 amino acids long. The V and J ends lost 7 bases and 2 bases, in that order; junction bases with no gene match: 7. Germline CDR1 SGHRS, CDR2 YFSETQ. The CDR3 DNA sequence: TGCGCCAGCTGCAGGGACTACTACACAGATACGCAGTATTTT. Encoded protein: CASCRDYYTDTQYF.

This clonotype was found a few times. V gene TRBV20-1 combines with J gene TRBJ1-2; no definite D call. Germline loops: CDR1 DFQATT, CDR2 SNEGSKA (reference sequence). The V and J ends lost 7 bases and 5 bases respectively, with 11 bases between them. This CDR3 comprises 11 residues. CDR3 protein: CSVSTGYGYTF. CDR3 bases: TGCAGTGTCTCAACTGGATATGGCTACACCTTC.

A few counts support this clonotype. This rearrangement joins TRBV11-2 to TRBJ2-7; the match to TRBD2 covers 7 bases. The CDR3 has 16 residues. CDR1 SGHAT and CDR2 FQNNGV come from the germline V gene. The V segment lost 0 bases and the J segment 0 bases; nucleotides outside the gene matches: 5. CDR3 bases: TGTGCCAGCAGCTTAGATATTAGCGGGTACTCCTACGAGCAGTACTTC. Protein sequence: CASSLDISGYSYEQYF.

V and J are TRBV28 and TRBJ2-6; the match to TRBD1 covers 9 bases. The CDR3 consists of 16 residues. Germline trimming cut 4 bases from V and 4 bases from J; bases unmatched to any gene: 5. Germline V gives CDR1 MDHEN, CDR2 SYDVKM. CDR3 loop: CASSSQGAQGANVLTF. The CDR3 DNA follows: TGTGCCAGCAGTTCACAGGGGGCGCAGGGGGCCAACGTCCTGACTTTC.

This clonotype was counted only a few times. V is TRBV5-1 and J is TRBJ2-2; the match to TRBD1 covers 9 bases. Germline V gene lookup returns CDR1 SGHRS and CDR2 YFSETQ. With 7 bases clipped from V and 7 bases from J, the junction kept 11 bases outside the gene matches. The CDR3 is 15 residues long. The chain's CDR3 is CASHPRQGGGGELFF. The CDR3 DNA is TGCGCCAGCCACCCCCGACAGGGGGGAGGCGGGGAGCTGTTTTTT.

This rearrangement joins TRBV24-1 to TRBJ2-7; 9 positions match TRBD1. The V gene's germline CDR1 is KGHDR and CDR2 SFDVKD. The CDR3 loop spans 15 amino acids. Trimming removed 4 bases from V and 5 bases from J; junction bases left unmatched: 8. CDR3 DNA: TGTGCCACCAGTGACCCCGGGACAGGGTCCAACGAGCAGTACTTC. Its translation: CATSDPGTGSNEQYF.